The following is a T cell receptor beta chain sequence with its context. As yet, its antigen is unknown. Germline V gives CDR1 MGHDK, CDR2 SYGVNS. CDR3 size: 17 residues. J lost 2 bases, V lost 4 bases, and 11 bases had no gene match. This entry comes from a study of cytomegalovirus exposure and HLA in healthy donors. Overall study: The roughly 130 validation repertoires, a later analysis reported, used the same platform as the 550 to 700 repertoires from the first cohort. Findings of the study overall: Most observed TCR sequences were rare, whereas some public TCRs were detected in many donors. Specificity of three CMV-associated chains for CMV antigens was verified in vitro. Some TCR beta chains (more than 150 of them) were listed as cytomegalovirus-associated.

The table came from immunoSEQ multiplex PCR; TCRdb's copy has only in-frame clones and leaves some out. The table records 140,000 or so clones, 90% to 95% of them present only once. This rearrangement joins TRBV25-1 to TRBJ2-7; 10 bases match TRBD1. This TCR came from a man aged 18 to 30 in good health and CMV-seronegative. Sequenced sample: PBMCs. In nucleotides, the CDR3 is TGTGCCAGCAGTGGGACCGAGGGACAGGGGTATCCCTACGAGCAGTACTTC. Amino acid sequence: CASSGTEGQGYPYEQYF.